These 9 T cell receptor beta chains were sequenced from one sample in a study of T cell repertoires in cytomegalovirus infection. TCRdb independently ran MiXCR on the reads; one entry per CDR3 protein. The sample holds 170,000 or so distinct CDR3 sequences, about 15% seen once. The sequenced sample was CD8+ T cells from PBMCs. Receptors originate from a human donor in good health (CMV status not recorded). Some clones in this sample may be carry-over from other donors' samples.

The gene calls are TRBV5-5 and TRBJ2-2; perhaps TRBD1 as D (6 bases). Trimming pared 4 bases from V and 5 bases from J, leaving 15 bases between. Per germline, CDR1 SGHKS and CDR2 YYEKEE (reference sequence). This CDR3 has 15 residues. Here the CDR3 reads CASSQDRIVTGELFF. CDR3 in DNA: TGTGCCAGCAGCCAAGACAGGATAGTGACCGGGGAGCTGTTTTTT.

In its sample, this clonotype was seen a few times. This rearrangement joins TRBV28 to TRBJ1-1, with 7 nucleotides matching TRBD1. The CDR3 covers 14 residues. After removal of 8 bases from V and 6 bases from J, the junction contained 12 bases not matched to a gene. Germline V gene sequence: CDR1 MDHEN, CDR2 SYDVKM. CDR3 sequence: CASALTGTGSEAFF. The CDR3 DNA sequence: TGTGCCAGCGCCTTGACAGGGACGGGTTCTGAAGCTTTCTTT.

This clonotype appeared a few times. This rearrangement joins TRBV7-6 to TRBJ2-7; D possibly uses TRBD1 or TRBD2 (5 bases each). Germline assignment: CDR1 SGHVS and CDR2 FNYEAQ. This CDR3 is built from 14 residues. V was pared by 1 base and J by 6 bases, with 13 bases between. This chain's CDR3 is CASSLVAGSREQYF. The CDR3 DNA is TGTGCCAGCAGCTTAGTGGCAGGGAGTCGCGAGCAGTACTTC.

This sequence joins TRBV7-9 and TRBJ2-1; a weak D match, TRBD1 (6 bases). The CDR3 extends over 15 amino acids. The V gene lost 1 base and the J gene lost 2 bases, with 9 bases spanning the gap. Looked up from germline, CDR1 is SEHNR and CDR2 is FQNEAQ (reference sequence). The CDR3 protein is CASSLDQGTYNEQFF. The CDR3, as DNA: TGTGCCAGCAGCTTAGATCAGGGGACCTACAATGAGCAGTTCTTC. Full variable domain (rest looked up from reference TRBV7-9 and TRBJ2-1): DTGVSQNPRHKITKRGQNVTFRCDPISEHNRLYWYRQTLGQGPEFLTYFQNEAQLEKSRLLSDRFSAERPKGSFSTLEIQRTEQGDSAMYLCASSLDQGTYNEQFFGPGTRLTVL.

There are a few counts of this clonotype. J is TRBJ2-4 and V is TRBV7-2; 9 bases fit TRBD2. J was trimmed by 0 bases and V by 5 bases; bases with no gene match: 2. The CDR3 sequence is 15 residues long. Germline CDR1 reads SGHTA; CDR2 reads FQGNSA. The CDR3 protein is CASSLSGGAKNIQYF. The CDR3 nucleotides are TGTGCCAGCAGCCTTAGCGGGGGAGCCAAAAACATTCAGTACTTC.

The J gene is TRBJ2-5, the V gene TRBV7-2; D ambiguous. Germline V lookup: CDR1 SGHTA, CDR2 FQGNSA. V was cut by 2 bases and J by 4 bases, with 11 bases left in between. The CDR3 length is 14 residues. CDR3 DNA sequence: TGTGCCAGCAGCTTAAGAGAATGGGGAGAGACCCAGTACTTC. Protein product: CASSLREWGETQYF.

The CDR3 coding sequence is TGCGCCAGCAGCCAAGGGCCGGATGAAGCTTTCTTT. Amino acids: CASSQGPDEAFF. V gene TRBV4-1 combines with J gene TRBJ1-1; D is unclear. V was clipped by 1 base and J by 7 bases, with 7 bases between them. CDR1 MGHRA and CDR2 YSYEKL come from the germline V gene. The CDR3 totals 12 residues.

The chain has TRBV7-9 and TRBJ1-5; D is undetermined. CDR1 is SEHNR and CDR2 is FQNEAQ in the germline V gene (reference sequence). Deletions cut 5 bases from V and 4 bases from J, with 9 bases between. The CDR3 is made up of 13 amino acids. CDR3 loop: CASSGRENQPQHF. As DNA, the CDR3 is TGTGCCAGCAGCGGGAGGGAGAATCAGCCCCAGCATTTT. Drawing the rest from reference TRBV7-9 and TRBJ1-5, the complete variable domain is DTGVSQNPRHKITKRGQNVTFRCDPISEHNRLYWYRQTLGQGPEFLTYFQNEAQLEKSRLLSDRFSAERPKGSFSTLEIQRTEQGDSAMYLCASSGRENQPQHFGDGTRLSIL.

This clonotype was counted only a few times. The chain is built from TRBV20-1 and TRBJ1-2, with D possibly TRBD1 on 5 matching bases. Germline-derived CDR1 and CDR2 are DFQATT and SNEGSKA (reference sequence). The CDR3 consists of 13 residues. Deletions cut 3 bases from V and 8 bases from J, with 16 bases between. CDR3 region: CSARFEGREGYTF. The CDR3 DNA sequence: TGCAGTGCTAGGTTCGAGGGGAGAGAAGGCTACACCTTC.